The text below deals with one T cell receptor (beta chain). Its antigen is as yet unknown. V was cut by 2 bases and J by 0 bases, with 7 bases left in between. CDR1 is MNHGY and CDR2 is SVAAGI in the germline V gene. The CDR3 sequence is 14 residues long. This record comes from a study of cytomegalovirus exposure and HLA in healthy donors. Study-wide results and caveats: A later analysis appeared to link common viral pathogens to several of the most significant clusters. Analyses of presence and absence presupposed an approximately uniform sequencing depth across donors.

In the PCR, 60 Vbeta and 13 Jbeta primers were used. Original processing methods: Later, an analysis found roughly 80 million unique TCR beta chains, and approximately 10 million of these were shared. Profiled with immunoSEQ multiplex PCR; TCRdb holds only in-frame clones, not every one. V and J calls and clone size are copied from that table; D and trimming were computed from the DNA. The repertoire shows about 140,000 clones; the top ten hold approximately 1%. The source is a male donor in good health and CMV-seronegative. This chain joins TRBV6-9 and TRBJ1-1; D unresolved. Sequenced: PBMCs. This CDR3 is CASSYPTMNTEAFF. For the CDR3, the DNA is TGTGCCAGCAGTTATCCGACTATGAACACTGAAGCTTTCTTT.